This entry concerns a single T cell receptor (beta chain). Its antigen remains unidentified. This sample is drawn from a study of vaccination and CD4 T cells after COVID-19. As for the study in general: As their vaccination, participants received two doses of either BNT162b2 or mRNA-1273 vaccine. Overlapping spike peptides of SARS-CoV-2, HCoV-NL63, HCoV-OC43 and HCoV-229E stimulated the cells.

CDR3 size: 12 residues. Germline V CDR1 and CDR2: SGHTA, FQGNSA. V was shortened by 5 bases and J by 7 bases, with 8 bases between the two germline ends. Treatment noted: roughly ten-day PBMC culture with coronavirus spike peptide pools or control peptides (ViraFEST assay). It was after 10 to 11 days of culture that CD4+ T cells were isolated by negative selection. An Oncomine TCR Beta short-read assay was used to sequence the DNA from cultured CD4+ T cells. Each CDR3 protein is one row after TCRdb ran MiXCR on the PCR reads. The sample lists approximately 15,000 distinct CDR3 sequences, around 70% occurring once.

The J gene is TRBJ2-2, the V gene TRBV7-2; no definite D call. This receptor was identified in a human donor who had recovered from COVID-19. The sequenced sample was CD4+ T cells from blood, cultured in vitro. CDR3 residues: CASSPLGGELFF. DNA of the CDR3: TGTGCCAGCAGCCCCCTAGGCGGGGAGCTGTTTTTT.